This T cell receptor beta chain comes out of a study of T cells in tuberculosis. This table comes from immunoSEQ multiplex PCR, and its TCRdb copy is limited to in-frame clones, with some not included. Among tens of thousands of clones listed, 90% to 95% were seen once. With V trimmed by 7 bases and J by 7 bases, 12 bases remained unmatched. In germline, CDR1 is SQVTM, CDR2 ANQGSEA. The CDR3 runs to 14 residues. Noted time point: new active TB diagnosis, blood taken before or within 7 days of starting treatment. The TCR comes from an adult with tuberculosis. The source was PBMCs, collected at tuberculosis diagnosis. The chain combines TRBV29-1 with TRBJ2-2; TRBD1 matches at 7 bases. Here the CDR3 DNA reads TGCAGCGCGGGGTACAGGGGACGGGTCGGGGAGCTGTTTTTT. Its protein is CSAGYRGRVGELFF.